These 8 T cell receptor beta chains were sequenced from one sample in a study of T-cell reconstitution after alpha-beta-depleted transplantation in children (dated by TCRdb to the mid-2010s). The library was obtained by PCR. TCRdb shows the sequencer as Illumina HiSeq 2500. TCR libraries were prepared with molecular barcoding, using unique molecular identifiers to normalize TCRbeta repertoire quantification. The public sequencing data were trimmed at Q25 with fastp and processed into clonotypes with MiXCR by TCRdb, which kept only in-frame beta chains. Entries are consolidated by CDR3 protein sequence, retaining the most common genes and DNA. This sample lists more than 550,000 distinct CDR3 sequences; over 9.5% were detected once. Roughly 4% of the sample is in the top ten clones. The sample consisted of PBMCs from the stem cell graft donor, taken from the stem cell graft. These TCRs come from a human donor who donated a stem cell graft to a child with acute myeloid leukemia.

V is TRBV4-3 and J is TRBJ2-2; possibly TRBD1 for D (6 bases). V was clipped by 0 bases and J by 3 bases, with 14 bases between them. Germline V gene sequence: CDR1 LGHNA, CDR2 YSLEER. This CDR3 spans 17 amino acids. The CDR3: CASSQDARGFDTGELFF. In DNA form, the CDR3 reads TGCGCCAGCAGCCAAGATGCCAGGGGATTCGACACCGGGGAGCTGTTTTTT.

This clonotype was detected a few times. This chain uses TRBV9 with TRBJ2-7; 10 nucleotides agree with TRBD1. This CDR3 has 15 amino acids. CDR1 and CDR2 (germline): SGDLS, YYNGEE. V was clipped by 4 bases and J by 3 bases; unmatched bases: 7. The CDR3 region is CASSTHGTGDYEQYF. DNA for the CDR3: TGTGCCAGCAGCACTCACGGGACAGGGGACTACGAGCAGTACTTC.

This clonotype was recorded at least ten times. The chain couples TRBV20-1 to TRBJ2-5; D is unclear. With 0 bases removed from V and 2 bases from J, the gap between germline ends came to 10 bases. CDR1 and CDR2 (germline): DFQATT, SNEGSKA (reference sequence). The CDR3 consists of 14 residues. The CDR3 reads CSARDFAIQETQYF. DNA of the CDR3: TGCAGTGCTAGAGATTTCGCTATACAAGAGACCCAGTACTTC.

This clonotype was recorded at least ten times. The chain couples TRBV29-1 to TRBJ2-7, with a weak D call TRBD1 (5 bases). Germline V gene lookup returns CDR1 SQVTM and CDR2 ANQGSEA. This CDR3 spans 17 amino acids. Trimming took 1 base from V and 1 from J, leaving 20 bases between them. CDR3 region: CSVEVMAMRTRSYEQYF. DNA for the CDR3: TGCAGCGTTGAAGTTATGGCAATGAGGACACGATCCTACGAGCAGTACTTC.

At least ten counts were recorded for this clonotype. The chain carries TRBV2 and TRBJ1-1; D gene ambiguous. Germline-derived CDR1 and CDR2 are SNHLY and FYNNEI. Trimming cost V 2 bases and J 0 bases, with 10 bases left between them. This CDR3 is 15 amino acids long. CDR3 sequence: CASSETTPVNTEAFF. CDR3 bases: TGTGCCAGCAGTGAAACGACACCCGTGAACACTGAAGCTTTCTTT. The whole variable domain, remainder taken from reference TRBV2 and TRBJ1-1, is EPEVTQTPSHQVTQMGQEVILRCVPISNHLYFYWYRQILGQKVEFLVSFYNNEISEKSEIFDDQFSVERPDGSNFTLKIRSTKLEDSAMYFCASSETTPVNTEAFFGQGTRLTVV.

The CDR3 coding sequence is TGTGCCAGCAGCCTCCGGGACAGCATACAGCCCCAGCATTTT. It specifies CASSLRDSIQPQHF. V is TRBV5-5 and J is TRBJ1-5; TRBD1 aligns across 7 bases. The CDR3 is 14 residues long. The germline V gene encodes CDR1 SGHKS and CDR2 YYEKEE (reference sequence). The J segment lost 7 bases and the V segment lost 4 bases, leaving 8 bases of the junction unmatched.

This clonotype has a count of ten or more. The chain combines TRBV5-1 with TRBJ2-1, with 10 bases aligning to TRBD2. V lost 7 bases, J lost 8 bases, and 15 bases stayed unmatched. This CDR3 comprises 16 residues. Per germline, CDR1 SGHRS and CDR2 YFSETQ. Written as DNA, the CDR3 is TGCGCCAGCCGCCTTCAGTGGGGACTAGCGTTAGATGAGCAGTTCTTC. Amino acids: CASRLQWGLALDEQFF. Supplemented by reference TRBV5-1 and TRBJ2-1, the full variable domain reads KAGVTQTPRYLIKTRGQQVTLSCSPISGHRSVSWYQQTPGQGLQFLFEYFSETQRNKGNFPGRFSGRQFSNSRSEMNVSTLELGDSALYLCASRLQWGLALDEQFFGPGTRLTVL.

For this clonotype: A single base separates this from a much larger clone, so it may be a read error. The V call is TRBV5-1, the J call TRBJ2-1, with TRBD2 matching over 10 bases. The length of the CDR3 is 15 residues. The germline CDR1 and CDR2 sequences are SGHRS and YFSETQ. CDR3 region: CASSFVAGGENEQLF. The DNA for the CDR3 is TGCGCCAGCAGCTTTGTAGCGGGAGGAGAAAATGAGCAGTTGTTC. Variable domain in full (rest from reference TRBV5-1 and TRBJ2-1): KAGVTQTPRYLIKTRGQQVTLSCSPISGHRSVSWYQQTPGQGLQFLFEYFSETQRNKGNFPGRFSGRQFSNSRSEMNVSTLELGDSALYLCASSFVAGGENEQLFGPGTRLTVL.